This TCR beta chain was identified during a study of control samples from healthy donors and cancer patients. The germline CDR1 and CDR2 sequences are SGHNT and YYREEE (reference sequence). This CDR3 is 15 amino acids long. Trimming stripped 0 bases from V and 1 base from J, with 10 bases between. Sequencing used immunoSEQ multiplex PCR; TCRdb keeps in-frame clones, though not all of them. The table has 50,000 or so clones, roughly 80% seen once; the top ten hold 10%. The sequencing sample was made of blood. The TCR originated in a man in his 70s in good health. This chain joins TRBV5-4 and TRBJ1-1; no clear D gene. CDR3 nucleotides: TGTGCCAGCAGCTTGGGCGGGCACCCGAACACTGAAGCTTTCTTT. Translating it yields CASSLGGHPNTEAFF.